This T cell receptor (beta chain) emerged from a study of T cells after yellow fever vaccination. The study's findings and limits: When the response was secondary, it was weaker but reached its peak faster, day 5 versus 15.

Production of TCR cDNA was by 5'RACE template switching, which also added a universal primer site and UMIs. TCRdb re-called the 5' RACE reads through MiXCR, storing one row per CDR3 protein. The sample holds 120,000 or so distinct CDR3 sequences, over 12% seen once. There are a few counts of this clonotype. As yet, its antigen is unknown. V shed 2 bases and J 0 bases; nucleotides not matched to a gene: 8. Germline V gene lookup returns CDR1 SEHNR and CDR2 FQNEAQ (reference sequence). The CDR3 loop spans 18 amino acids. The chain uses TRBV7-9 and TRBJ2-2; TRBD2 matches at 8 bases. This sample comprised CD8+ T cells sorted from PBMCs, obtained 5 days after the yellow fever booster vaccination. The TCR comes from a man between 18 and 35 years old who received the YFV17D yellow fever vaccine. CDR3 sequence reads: CASSLLASGSANTGELFF. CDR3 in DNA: TGTGCCAGCAGCTTACTGGCTAGCGGGTCCGCGAACACCGGGGAGCTGTTTTTT.